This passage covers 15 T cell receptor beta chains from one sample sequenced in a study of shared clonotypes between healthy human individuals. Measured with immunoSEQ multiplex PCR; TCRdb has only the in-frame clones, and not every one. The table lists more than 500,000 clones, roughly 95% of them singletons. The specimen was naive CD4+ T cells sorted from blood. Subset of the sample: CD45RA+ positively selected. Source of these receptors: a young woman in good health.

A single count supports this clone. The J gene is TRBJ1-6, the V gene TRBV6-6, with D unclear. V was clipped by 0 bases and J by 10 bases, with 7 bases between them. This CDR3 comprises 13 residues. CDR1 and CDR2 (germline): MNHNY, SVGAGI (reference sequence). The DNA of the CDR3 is TGTGCCAGCAGTTACTCGACTGGCTCACCCCTCCACTTT. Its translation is CASSYSTGSPLHF.

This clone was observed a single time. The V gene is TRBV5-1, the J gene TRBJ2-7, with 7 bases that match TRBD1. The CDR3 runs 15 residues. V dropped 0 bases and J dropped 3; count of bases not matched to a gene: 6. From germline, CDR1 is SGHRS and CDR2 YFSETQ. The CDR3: CASSLGTGVGYEQYF. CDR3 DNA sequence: TGCGCCAGCAGCTTGGGCACAGGGGTGGGCTACGAGCAGTACTTC.

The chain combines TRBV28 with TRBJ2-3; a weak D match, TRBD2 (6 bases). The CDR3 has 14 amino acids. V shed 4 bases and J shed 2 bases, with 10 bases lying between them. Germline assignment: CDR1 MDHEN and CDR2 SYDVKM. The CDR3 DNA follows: TGTGCCAGCAGTTCGGGGGTAAACACAGATACGCAGTATTTT. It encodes CASSSGVNTDTQYF.

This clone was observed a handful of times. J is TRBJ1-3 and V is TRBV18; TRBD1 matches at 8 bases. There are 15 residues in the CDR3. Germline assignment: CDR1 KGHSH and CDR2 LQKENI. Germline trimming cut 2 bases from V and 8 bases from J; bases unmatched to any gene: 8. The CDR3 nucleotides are TGTGCCAGCTCACCAGCGGCGACAGGGGTAGACACCATATATTTT. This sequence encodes CASSPAATGVDTIYF.

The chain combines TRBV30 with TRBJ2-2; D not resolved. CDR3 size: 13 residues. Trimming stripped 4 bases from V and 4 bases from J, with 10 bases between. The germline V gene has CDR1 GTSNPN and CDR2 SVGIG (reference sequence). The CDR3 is CAWTPLFTGELFF. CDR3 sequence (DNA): TGTGCCTGGACTCCCCTATTCACCGGGGAGCTGTTTTTT.

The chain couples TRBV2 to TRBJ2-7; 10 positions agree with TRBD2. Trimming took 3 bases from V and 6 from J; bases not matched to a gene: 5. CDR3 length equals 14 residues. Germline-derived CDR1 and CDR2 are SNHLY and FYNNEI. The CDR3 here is CASSDPSGSVEQYF. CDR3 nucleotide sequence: TGTGCCAGCAGTGACCCTAGCGGGAGCGTCGAGCAGTACTTC.

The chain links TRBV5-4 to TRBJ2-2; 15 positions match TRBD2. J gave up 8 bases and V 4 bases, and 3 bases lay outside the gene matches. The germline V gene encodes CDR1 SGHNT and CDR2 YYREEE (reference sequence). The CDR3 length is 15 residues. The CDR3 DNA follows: TGTGCCAGCAGCGTGGGGACTAGCGGGAGGGGGGAGCTGTTTTTT. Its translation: CASSVGTSGRGELFF.

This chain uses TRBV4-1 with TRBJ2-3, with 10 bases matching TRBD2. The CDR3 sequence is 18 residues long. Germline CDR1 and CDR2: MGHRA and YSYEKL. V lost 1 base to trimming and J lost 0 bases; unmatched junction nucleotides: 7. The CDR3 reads CASSQAGGAGGSTDTQYF. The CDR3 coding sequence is TGCGCCAGCAGCCAAGCTGGGGGAGCGGGAGGGAGCACAGATACGCAGTATTTT.

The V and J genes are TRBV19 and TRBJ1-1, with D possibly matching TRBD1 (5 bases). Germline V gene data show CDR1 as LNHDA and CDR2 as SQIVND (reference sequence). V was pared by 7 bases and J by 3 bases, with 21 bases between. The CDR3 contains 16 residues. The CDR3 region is CASTPWGREGDTEAFF. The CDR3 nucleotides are TGTGCCAGTACCCCTTGGGGCAGGGAAGGGGACACTGAAGCTTTCTTT.

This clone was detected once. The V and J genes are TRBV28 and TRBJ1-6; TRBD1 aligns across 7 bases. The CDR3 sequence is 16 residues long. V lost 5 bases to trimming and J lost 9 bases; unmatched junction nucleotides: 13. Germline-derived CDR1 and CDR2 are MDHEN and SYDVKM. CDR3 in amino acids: CASSRRATGSASPLHF. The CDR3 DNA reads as TGTGCCAGCAGTAGGCGGGCGACAGGGTCGGCTTCACCCCTCCACTTT.

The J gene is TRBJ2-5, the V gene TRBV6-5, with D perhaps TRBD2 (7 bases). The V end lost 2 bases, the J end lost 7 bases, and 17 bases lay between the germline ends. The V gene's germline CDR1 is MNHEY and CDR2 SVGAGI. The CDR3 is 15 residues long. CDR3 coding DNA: TGTGCCAGCAGTTACGGGGGGGCCCTGTCGGGGACCCAGTACTTC. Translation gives CASSYGGALSGTQYF.

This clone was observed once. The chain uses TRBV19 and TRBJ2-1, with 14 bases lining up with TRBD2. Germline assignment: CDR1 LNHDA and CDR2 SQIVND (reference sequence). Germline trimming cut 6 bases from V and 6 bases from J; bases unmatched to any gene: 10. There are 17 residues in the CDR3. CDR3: CASSTGTSGGLSNEQFF. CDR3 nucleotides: TGTGCCAGTAGCACCGGGACTAGCGGGGGTCTCTCCAATGAGCAGTTCTTC.

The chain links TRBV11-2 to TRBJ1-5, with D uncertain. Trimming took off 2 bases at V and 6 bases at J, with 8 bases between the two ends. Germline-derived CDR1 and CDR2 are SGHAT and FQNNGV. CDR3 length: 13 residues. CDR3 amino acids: CASSLSETQPQHF. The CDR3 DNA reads TGTGCCAGCAGCTTATCAGAGACTCAGCCCCAGCATTTT.

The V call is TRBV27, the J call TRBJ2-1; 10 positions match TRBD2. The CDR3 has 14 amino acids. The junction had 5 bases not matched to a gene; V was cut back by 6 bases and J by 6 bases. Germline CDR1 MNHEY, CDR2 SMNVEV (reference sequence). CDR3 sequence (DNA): TGTGCCAGCAGCTCGGGACTAGCGAGCAATGAGCAGTTCTTC. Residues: CASSSGLASNEQFF.

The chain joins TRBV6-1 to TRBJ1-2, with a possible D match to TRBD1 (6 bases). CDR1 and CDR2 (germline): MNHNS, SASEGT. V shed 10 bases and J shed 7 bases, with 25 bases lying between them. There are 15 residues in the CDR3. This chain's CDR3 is CANDAGVAGSGGYTF. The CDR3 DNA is TGTGCCAATGACGCAGGGGTCGCTGGTTCCGGTGGCTACACCTTC.